This T cell receptor (beta chain) was captured in a study of blood T cell repertoires in COVID-19. Study information: Specimens from acute and convalescent COVID-19 originated in the United States, Italy and Spain. T cells, B-cell-depleted T cells, or PBMCs supplied cDNA or gDNA.

Source study methods: Estimation of nucleated cell counts was performed using reference gene primer amplification. TCRdb's table, derived via immunoSEQ multiplex PCR, lists solely in-frame clones and lacks some. V and J calls and clone size come straight from that table; D and trimming were deduced from the DNA. The table records under 450,000 clones, 75% to 90% of them present only once. This CDR3 spans 14 amino acids. CDR1 and CDR2 from the germline V gene are SNHLY and FYNNEI. After removal of 6 bases from V and 4 bases from J, the junction contained 7 bases not matched to a gene. Material: peripheral blood. J is TRBJ2-5 and V is TRBV2, with 8 nucleotides matching TRBD2. The TCR sequence derives from a woman aged 55-69 years with COVID-19, enrolled during active disease. The CDR3 reads CASRITSGTETQYF. CDR3 nucleotides: TGTGCCAGCAGAATAACTAGCGGTACAGAGACCCAGTACTTC.